This TCR beta chain came from a study of T-cell reconstitution after alpha-beta-depleted transplantation in children. V was pared by 4 bases and J by 0 bases, with 11 bases between. There are 15 residues in the CDR3. The germline gives CDR1 LGHNA, CDR2 YSLEER. TCRbeta library preparation incorporated unique molecular identifiers. From the PCR reads, TCRdb called clonotypes with MiXCR, one entry per CDR3 protein. The top ten hold 2% to 3% of the sample, which has some 500,000 distinct CDR3 sequences, over 25% seen once. The table lists this clonotype with a few counts. The rearrangement links TRBV4-3 to TRBJ2-3; D uncertain. This clonotype was sampled from a human donor who donated a stem cell graft to a child with aplastic anemia. The starting material was PBMCs from the stem cell graft donor, obtained from the stem cell graft. The CDR3 here is CASSPSYISTDTQYF. The CDR3 nucleotides read TGCGCCAGCAGCCCGAGCTACATTAGCACAGATACGCAGTATTTT.